This T cell receptor beta chain was sequenced during a study of early T cells in non-severe SARS-CoV-2 infection. At the level of the study: Sequencing used unsorted whole-blood bulk RNA, so chains lack pairing.

General observations from the study: Using VDJdb, the matching emphasized anti-spike CD8 responses while missing private and CD4 specificities.

The CDR3 spans 14 residues. Germline V gene lookup returns CDR1 SGHAT and CDR2 FQNNGV. V shed 3 bases and J shed 3 bases, with 12 bases lying between them. Turning to this clonotype: No antigen is known for it.

Unique molecular identifiers were added to individual cDNA molecules. A single record per CDR3 protein comes from TCRdb applying MiXCR to the 5' RACE reads. The data show 80,000 or so distinct CDR3 sequences, more than 13% seen once. This rearrangement joins TRBV11-2 to TRBJ2-7; unclear D gene. Sequenced: whole blood. The receptor was isolated from an adult who was a healthcare worker with PCR-confirmed SARS-CoV-2 infection or an uninfected control (not recorded which). The CDR3 nucleotides are TGTGCCAGCAGCTTGTTGGTAAGGGACTACGAGCAGTACTTC. Its protein is CASSLLVRDYEQYF.